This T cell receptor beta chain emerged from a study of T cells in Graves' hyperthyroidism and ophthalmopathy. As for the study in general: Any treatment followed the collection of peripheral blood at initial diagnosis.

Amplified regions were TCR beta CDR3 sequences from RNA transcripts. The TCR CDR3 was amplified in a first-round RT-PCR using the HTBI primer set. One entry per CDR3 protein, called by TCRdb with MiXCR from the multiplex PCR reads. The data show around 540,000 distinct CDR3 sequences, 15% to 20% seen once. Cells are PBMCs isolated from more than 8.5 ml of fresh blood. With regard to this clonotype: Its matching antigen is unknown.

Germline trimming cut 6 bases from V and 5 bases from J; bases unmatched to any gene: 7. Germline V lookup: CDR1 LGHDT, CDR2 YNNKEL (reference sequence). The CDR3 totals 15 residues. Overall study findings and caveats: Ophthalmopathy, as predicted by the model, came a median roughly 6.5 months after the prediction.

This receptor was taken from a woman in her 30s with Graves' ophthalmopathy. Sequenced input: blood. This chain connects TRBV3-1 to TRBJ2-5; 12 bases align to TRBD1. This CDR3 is CASSTGTGGMETQYF. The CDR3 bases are TGTGCCAGCAGTACCGGGACAGGGGGCATGGAGACCCAGTACTTC.